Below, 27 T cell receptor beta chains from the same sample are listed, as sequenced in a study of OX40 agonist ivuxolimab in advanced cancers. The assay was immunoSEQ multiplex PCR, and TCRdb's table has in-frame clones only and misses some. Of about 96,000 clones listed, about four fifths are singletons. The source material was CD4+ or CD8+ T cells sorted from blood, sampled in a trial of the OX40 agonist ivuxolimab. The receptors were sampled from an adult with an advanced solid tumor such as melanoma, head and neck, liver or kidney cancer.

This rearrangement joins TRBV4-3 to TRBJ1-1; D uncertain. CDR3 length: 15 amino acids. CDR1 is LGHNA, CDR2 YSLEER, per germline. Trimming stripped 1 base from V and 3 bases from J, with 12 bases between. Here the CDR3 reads CASSQGLTSDTEAFF. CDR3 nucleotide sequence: TGCGCCAGCAGCCAAGGGTTGACGTCGGACACTGAAGCTTTCTTT.

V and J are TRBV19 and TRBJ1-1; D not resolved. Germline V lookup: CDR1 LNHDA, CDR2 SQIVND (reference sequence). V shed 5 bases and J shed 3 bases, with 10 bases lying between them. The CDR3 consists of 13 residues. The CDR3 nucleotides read TGTGCCAGTAGTGGCTGGGAGGACACTGAAGCTTTCTTT. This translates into CASSGWEDTEAFF.

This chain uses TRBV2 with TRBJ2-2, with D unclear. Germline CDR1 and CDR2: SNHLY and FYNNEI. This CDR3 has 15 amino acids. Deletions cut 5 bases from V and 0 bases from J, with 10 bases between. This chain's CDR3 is CASSPGFANTGELFF. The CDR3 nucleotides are TGTGCCAGCAGTCCCGGGTTCGCGAACACCGGGGAGCTGTTTTTT.

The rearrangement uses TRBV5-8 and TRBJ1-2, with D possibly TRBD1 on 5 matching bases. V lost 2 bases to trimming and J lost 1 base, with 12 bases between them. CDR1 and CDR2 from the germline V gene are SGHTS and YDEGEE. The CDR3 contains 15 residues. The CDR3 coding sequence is TGTGCCAGCAGCTTAACTTCAGGGAATAACTATGGCTACACCTTC. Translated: CASSLTSGNNYGYTF.

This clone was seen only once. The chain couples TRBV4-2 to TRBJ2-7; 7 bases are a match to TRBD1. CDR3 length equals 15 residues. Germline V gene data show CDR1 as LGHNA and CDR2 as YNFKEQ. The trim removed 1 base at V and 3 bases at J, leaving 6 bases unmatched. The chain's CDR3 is CASSQGQGGIYEQYF. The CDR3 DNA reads TGTGCCAGCAGCCAAGGTCAAGGGGGCATCTACGAGCAGTACTTC.

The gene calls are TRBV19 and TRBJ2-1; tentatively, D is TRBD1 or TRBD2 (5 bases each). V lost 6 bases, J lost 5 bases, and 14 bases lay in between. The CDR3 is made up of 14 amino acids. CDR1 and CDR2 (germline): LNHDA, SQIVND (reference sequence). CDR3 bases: TGTGCCAGTAGGACGGGACGGTTAAACAATGAGCAGTTCTTC. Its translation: CASRTGRLNNEQFF.

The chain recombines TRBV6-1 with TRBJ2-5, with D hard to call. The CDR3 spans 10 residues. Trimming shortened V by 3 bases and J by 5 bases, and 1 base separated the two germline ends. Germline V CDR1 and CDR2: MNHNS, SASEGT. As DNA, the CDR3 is TGTGCCAGCAGTGATGAGACCCAGTACTTC. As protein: CASSDETQYF.

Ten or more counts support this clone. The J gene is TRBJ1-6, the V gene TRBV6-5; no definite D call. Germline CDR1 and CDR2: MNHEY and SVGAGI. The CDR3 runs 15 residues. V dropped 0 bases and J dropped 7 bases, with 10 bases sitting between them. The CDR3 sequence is CASSYSRTVNSPLHF. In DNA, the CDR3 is TGTGCCAGCAGTTACTCAAGGACGGTCAATTCACCCCTCCACTTT.

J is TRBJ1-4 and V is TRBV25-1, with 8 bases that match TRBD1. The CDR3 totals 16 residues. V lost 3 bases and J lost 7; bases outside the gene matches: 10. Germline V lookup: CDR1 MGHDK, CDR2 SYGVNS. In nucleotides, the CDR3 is TGTGCCAGCAGTGAGGGCAGTAAAGGACAGGGTGAAAAACTGTTTTTT. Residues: CASSEGSKGQGEKLFF.

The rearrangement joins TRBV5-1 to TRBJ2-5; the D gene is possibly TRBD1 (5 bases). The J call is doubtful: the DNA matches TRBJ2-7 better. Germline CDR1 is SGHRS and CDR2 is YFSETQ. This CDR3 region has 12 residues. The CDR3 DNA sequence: TGCGCCAGCAGCGTGCAGGGTGACGAGCAGTACTTC. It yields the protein CASSVQGDEQYF.

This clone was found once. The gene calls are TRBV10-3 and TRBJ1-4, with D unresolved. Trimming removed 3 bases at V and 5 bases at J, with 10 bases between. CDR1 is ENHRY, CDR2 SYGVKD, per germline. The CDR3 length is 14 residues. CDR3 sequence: CAISDSGNNEKLFF. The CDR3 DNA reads TGTGCCATCAGTGACTCGGGGAACAATGAAAAACTGTTTTTT.

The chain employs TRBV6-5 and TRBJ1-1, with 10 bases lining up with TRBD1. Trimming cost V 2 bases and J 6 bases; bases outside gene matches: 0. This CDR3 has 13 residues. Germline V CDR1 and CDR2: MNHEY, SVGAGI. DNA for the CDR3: TGTGCCAGCAGTTACGGACAGGGGGCTGAAGCTTTCTTT. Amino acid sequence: CASSYGQGAEAFF.

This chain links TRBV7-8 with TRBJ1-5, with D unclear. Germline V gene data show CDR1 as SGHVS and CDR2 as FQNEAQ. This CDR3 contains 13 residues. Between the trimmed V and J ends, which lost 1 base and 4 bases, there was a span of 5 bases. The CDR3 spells CASSLVGNQPQHF. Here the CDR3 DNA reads TGTGCCAGCAGCTTAGTGGGGAATCAGCCCCAGCATTTT.

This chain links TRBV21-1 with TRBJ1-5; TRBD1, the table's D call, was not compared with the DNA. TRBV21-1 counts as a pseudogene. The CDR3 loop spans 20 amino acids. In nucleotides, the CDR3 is TGTGCCAGCAGCACACCGGTCAAAAATCCAAGGACATTTAGCAATCAGCCCCAGCATTTT. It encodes CASSTPVKNPRTFSNQPQHF.

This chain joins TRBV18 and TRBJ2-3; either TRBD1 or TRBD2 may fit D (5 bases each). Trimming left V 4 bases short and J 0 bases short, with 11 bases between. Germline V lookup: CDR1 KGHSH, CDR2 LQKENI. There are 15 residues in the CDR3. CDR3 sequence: CASSRYRDSTDTQYF. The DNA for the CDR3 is TGTGCCAGCTCACGTTACCGGGACAGCACAGATACGCAGTATTTT.

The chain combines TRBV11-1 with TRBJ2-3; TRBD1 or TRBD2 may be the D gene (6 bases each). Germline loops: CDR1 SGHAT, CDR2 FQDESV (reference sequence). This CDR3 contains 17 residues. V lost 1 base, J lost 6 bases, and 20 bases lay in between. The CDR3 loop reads CASSLGAGGPRVDTQYF. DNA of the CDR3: TGTGCCAGCAGCTTAGGAGCTGGGGGGCCCCGCGTCGATACGCAGTATTTT.

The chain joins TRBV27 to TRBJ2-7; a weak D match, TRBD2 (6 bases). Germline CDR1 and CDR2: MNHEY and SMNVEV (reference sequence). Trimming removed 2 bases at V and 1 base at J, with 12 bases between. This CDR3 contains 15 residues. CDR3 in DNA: TGTGCCAGCAGTTTACTGGGACTGCGGTCCTACGAGCAGTACTTC. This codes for CASSLLGLRSYEQYF.

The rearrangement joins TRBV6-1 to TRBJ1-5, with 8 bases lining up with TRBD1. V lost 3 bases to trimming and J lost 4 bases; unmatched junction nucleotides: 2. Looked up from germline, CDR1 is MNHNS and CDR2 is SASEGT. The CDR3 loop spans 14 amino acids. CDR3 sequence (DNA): TGTGCCAGCAGTGACAGGGGGCTGAATCAGCCCCAGCATTTT. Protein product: CASSDRGLNQPQHF.

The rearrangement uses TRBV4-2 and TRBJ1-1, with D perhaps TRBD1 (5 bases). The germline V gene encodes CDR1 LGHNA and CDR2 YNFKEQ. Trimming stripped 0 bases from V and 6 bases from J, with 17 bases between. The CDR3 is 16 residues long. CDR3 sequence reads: CASSQDFEGLDAEAFF. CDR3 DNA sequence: TGTGCCAGCAGCCAAGATTTTGAGGGACTGGACGCTGAAGCTTTCTTT.

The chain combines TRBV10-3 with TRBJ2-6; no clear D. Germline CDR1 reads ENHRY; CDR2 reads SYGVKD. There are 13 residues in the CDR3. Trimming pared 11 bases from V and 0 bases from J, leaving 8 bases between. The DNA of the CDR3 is TGTGCCGTACAGAACTCTGGGGCCAACGTCCTGACTTTC. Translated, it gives CAVQNSGANVLTF.

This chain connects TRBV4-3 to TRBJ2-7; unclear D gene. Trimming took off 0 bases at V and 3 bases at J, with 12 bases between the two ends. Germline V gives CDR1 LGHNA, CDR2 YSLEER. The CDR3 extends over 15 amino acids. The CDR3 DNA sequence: TGCGCCAGCAGCCAAGATCGGCACGGCAACTACGAGCAGTACTTC. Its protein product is CASSQDRHGNYEQYF.

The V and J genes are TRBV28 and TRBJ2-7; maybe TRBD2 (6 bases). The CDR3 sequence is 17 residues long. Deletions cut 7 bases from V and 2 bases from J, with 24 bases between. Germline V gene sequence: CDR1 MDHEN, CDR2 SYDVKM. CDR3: CASNSYSLGAGTYEQYF. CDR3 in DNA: TGTGCCAGCAACTCGTACAGTTTGGGAGCGGGTACCTACGAGCAGTACTTC.

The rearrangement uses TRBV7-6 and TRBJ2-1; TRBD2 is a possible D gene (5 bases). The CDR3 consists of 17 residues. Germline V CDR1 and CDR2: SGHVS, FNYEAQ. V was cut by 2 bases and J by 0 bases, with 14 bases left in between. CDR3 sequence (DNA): TGTGCCAGCAGCTTAAGGAGTTCGGGGAGCTCCTACAATGAGCAGTTCTTC. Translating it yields CASSLRSSGSSYNEQFF.

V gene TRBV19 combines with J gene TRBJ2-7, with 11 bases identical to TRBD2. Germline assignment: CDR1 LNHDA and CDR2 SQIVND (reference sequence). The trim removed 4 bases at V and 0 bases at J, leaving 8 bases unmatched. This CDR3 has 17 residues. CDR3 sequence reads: CASSNLAGGQLSYEQYF. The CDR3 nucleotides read TGTGCCAGTAGTAATCTAGCGGGAGGCCAACTCTCCTACGAGCAGTACTTC.

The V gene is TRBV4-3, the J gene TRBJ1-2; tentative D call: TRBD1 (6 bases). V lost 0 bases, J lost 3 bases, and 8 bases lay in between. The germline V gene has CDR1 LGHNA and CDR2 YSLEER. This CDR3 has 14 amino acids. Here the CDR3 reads CASSQDRGDYGYTF. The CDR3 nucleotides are TGCGCCAGCAGCCAAGACAGGGGCGACTATGGCTACACCTTC.

Here the CDR3 DNA reads TGTGCCAGCAGCTCTCTCACGGGGGGAGAAGCTTTCTTT. It is translated as CASSSLTGGEAFF. The chain combines TRBV7-7 with TRBJ1-1; D might be TRBD1 (5 bases). Germline CDR1 SSHAT, CDR2 FNYEAQ (reference sequence). CDR3 length equals 13 residues. V was cut by 4 bases and J by 8 bases, with 14 bases left in between.

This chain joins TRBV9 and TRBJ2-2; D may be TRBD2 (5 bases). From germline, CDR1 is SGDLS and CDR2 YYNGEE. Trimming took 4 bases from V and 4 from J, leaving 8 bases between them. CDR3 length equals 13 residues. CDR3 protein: CASSPRGTGELFF. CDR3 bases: TGTGCCAGCAGCCCCCGGGGCACCGGGGAGCTGTTTTTT.